This T cell receptor beta chain stems from a study of shared clonotypes between healthy human individuals. Deep-level settings were used for running the assay. For each subset, genomic DNA was distributed in equal portions over several immunoSEQ plates. The method was immunoSEQ multiplex PCR; TCRdb's version includes in-frame clones alone and lacks a portion of them. The sample holds hundreds of thousands of clones; 95% to 98% are singletons and the top ten take 0.25% to 0.35%. Whole-study findings and limits: Though the depth was large, rarefaction showed that sorted-subset sequencing was incomplete.

CD45RO-negative CD8 cells positively selected for CCR7 made up the naive population, which excluded terminally differentiated effector memory CD45RA+ cells. From germline, CDR1 is SGHAT and CDR2 FQNNGV. Unmatched junction bases numbered 8, after V lost 4 bases and J lost 4 bases. The CDR3 has 16 residues. Regarding this clone: Its target is not known.

This chain connects TRBV11-2 to TRBJ2-5; TRBD2 matches at 11 bases. Sample: naive CD8+ T cells sorted from blood. This sequence was found in a man aged 30 to 39 in good health. This CDR3 is CASSSRLAGISETQYF. DNA of the CDR3: TGTGCCAGCAGCTCCCGACTAGCGGGAATCTCAGAGACCCAGTACTTC.